Presented here are 7 T cell receptor beta chains from one specimen sequenced in a study of CD8 T cells in ankylosing spondylitis. TCRdb analysed the 5' RACE reads with MiXCR anew, one entry per CDR3 protein. In the table there are 35,000 to 40,000 distinct CDR3 sequences, approximately 15% of which are singletons. Sample: blood. These receptors originate from a male donor with ankylosing spondylitis or in good health (not recorded which).

The CDR3 coding sequence is TGTGCCACCAGTGACTCCGCAGGGGGGAATGAGCAGTTCTTC. It encodes CATSDSAGGNEQFF. The V call is TRBV24-1, the J call TRBJ2-1; tentatively, D is TRBD1 (7 bases). The CDR3 sequence is 14 residues long. Germline V gives CDR1 KGHDR, CDR2 SFDVKD. The ends were cut back, 4 bases at V and 7 bases at J, with 13 bases in the middle.

This sequence joins TRBV12-3 or TRBV12-4 and TRBJ2-4, with a tentative D call TRBD2 (6 bases). CDR3 size: 16 residues. V dropped 6 bases and J dropped 6 bases, with 21 bases sitting between them. The CDR3, as DNA: TGTGCCAGCAGCCTGGCGGCGGGGCCCCCCGGAAACATTCAGTACTTC. Encoded protein: CASSLAAGPPGNIQYF.

There are a few counts of this clonotype. V usage is TRBV28 and J usage is TRBJ1-1; no definite D call. V lost 3 bases to trimming and J lost 1 base, with 9 bases between them. There are 14 residues in the CDR3. Germline CDR1 and CDR2: MDHEN and SYDVKM. CDR3 region: CASSFDQTNTEAFF. The CDR3 nucleotides read TGTGCCAGCAGTTTCGATCAGACGAACACTGAAGCTTTCTTT.

The chain couples TRBV28 to TRBJ2-5; unclear D gene. Trimming pared 3 bases from V and 2 bases from J, leaving 10 bases between. The CDR3 length is 14 residues. Germline V gene data show CDR1 as MDHEN and CDR2 as SYDVKM. The CDR3 spells CASSLPGRQETQYF. In nucleotides, the CDR3 is TGTGCCAGCAGTTTGCCAGGCCGGCAAGAGACCCAGTACTTC.

The chain joins TRBV6-6 to TRBJ1-1; D remains ambiguous. The V gene's germline CDR1 is MNHNY and CDR2 SVGAGI (reference sequence). V was clipped by 8 bases and J by 1 base, with 14 bases between them. The CDR3 covers 14 residues. DNA for the CDR3: TGTGCCAGCGGAAGAGACACCAGGAACACTGAAGCTTTCTTT. Protein product: CASGRDTRNTEAFF.

In nucleotides, the CDR3 is TGTGCCAGCAGCTTGATAGGAGGGGTGCAGTACTTC. It is translated as CASSLIGGVQYF. The chain joins TRBV7-9 to TRBJ2-7; tentative D call: TRBD2 (6 bases). The germline gives CDR1 SEHNR, CDR2 FQNEAQ (reference sequence). Between the trimmed V and J ends, which lost 3 bases and 9 bases, there was a span of 12 bases. The CDR3 consists of 12 residues. Variable domain in full (rest from reference TRBV7-9 and TRBJ2-7): DTGVSQNPRHKITKRGQNVTFRCDPISEHNRLYWYRQTLGQGPEFLTYFQNEAQLEKSRLLSDRFSAERPKGSFSTLEIQRTEQGDSAMYLCASSLIGGVQYFGPGTRLTVT.

The chain is built from TRBV5-6 and TRBJ1-1; D uncertain. Per germline, CDR1 SGHDT and CDR2 YYEEEE. This CDR3 region has 13 residues. V lost 3 bases and J 4 bases, leaving 10 bases between the germline ends. The CDR3 sequence: CASSSVSLTEAFF. The CDR3 DNA sequence: TGTGCCAGCAGCTCGGTTTCACTCACTGAAGCTTTCTTT.